Included here is one TCR beta chain sequence, with context. Its target is not known. PCR involved 60 Vbeta and 13 Jbeta primers. Measured with immunoSEQ multiplex PCR; TCRdb has only the in-frame clones, and not every one. The table includes approximately 110,000 clones, around three quarters detected once. This sample is drawn from a study of cytomegalovirus exposure and HLA in healthy donors. Study-wide results and caveats: Highly shared variants forming one cluster were likely a sequencing artifact.

The germline CDR1 and CDR2 sequences are ENHRY and SYGVKD. This CDR3 has 18 amino acids. The V end lost 2 bases, the J end lost 1 base, and 19 bases lay between the germline ends. The V and J genes are TRBV10-3 and TRBJ2-3, with a possible D match to TRBD1 (6 bases). Source material: PBMCs. The clonotype was recovered from a woman in her 50s in good health and CMV-seropositive. CDR3 nucleotides: TGTGCCATCAGTGAGCTCTCTAGGTCAGGGGTGGGCACAGATACGCAGTATTTT. It is translated as CAISELSRSGVGTDTQYF.